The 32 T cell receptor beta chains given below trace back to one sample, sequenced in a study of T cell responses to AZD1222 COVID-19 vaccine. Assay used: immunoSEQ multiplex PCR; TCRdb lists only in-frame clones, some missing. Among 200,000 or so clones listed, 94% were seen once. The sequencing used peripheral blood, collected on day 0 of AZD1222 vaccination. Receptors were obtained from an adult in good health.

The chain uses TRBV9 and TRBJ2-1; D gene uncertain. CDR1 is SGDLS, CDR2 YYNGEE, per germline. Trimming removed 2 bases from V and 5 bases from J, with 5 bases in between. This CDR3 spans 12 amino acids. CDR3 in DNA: TGTGCCAGCAGCGTCGGAGACAATGAGCAGTTCTTC. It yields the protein CASSVGDNEQFF.

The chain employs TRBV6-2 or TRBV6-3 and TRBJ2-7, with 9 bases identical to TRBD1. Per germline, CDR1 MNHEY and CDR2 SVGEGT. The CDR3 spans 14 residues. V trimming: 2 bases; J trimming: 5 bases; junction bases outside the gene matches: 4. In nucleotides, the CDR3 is TGTGCCAGCAGTTACGTGGGACAGGGAAACGAGCAGTACTTC. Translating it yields CASSYVGQGNEQYF.

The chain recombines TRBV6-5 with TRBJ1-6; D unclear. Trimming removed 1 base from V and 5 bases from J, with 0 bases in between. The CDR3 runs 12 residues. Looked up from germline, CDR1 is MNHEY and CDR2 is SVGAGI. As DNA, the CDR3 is TGTGCCAGCAGTTACTATAATTCACCCCTCCACTTT. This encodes CASSYYNSPLHF.

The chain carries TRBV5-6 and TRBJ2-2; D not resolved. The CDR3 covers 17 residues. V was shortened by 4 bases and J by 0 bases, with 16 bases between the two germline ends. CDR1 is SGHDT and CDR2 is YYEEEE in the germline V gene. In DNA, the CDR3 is TGTGCCAGCAGCCCGATCAGTGGGTTCGCGAACACCGGGGAGCTGTTTTTT. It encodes CASSPISGFANTGELFF.

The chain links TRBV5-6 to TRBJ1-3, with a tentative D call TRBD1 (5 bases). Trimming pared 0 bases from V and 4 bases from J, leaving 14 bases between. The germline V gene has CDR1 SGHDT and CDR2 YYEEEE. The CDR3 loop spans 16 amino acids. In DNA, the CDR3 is TGTGCCAGCAGCTTGGCGGGGGAAGTCTTAGGAAACACCATATATTTT. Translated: CASSLAGEVLGNTIYF.

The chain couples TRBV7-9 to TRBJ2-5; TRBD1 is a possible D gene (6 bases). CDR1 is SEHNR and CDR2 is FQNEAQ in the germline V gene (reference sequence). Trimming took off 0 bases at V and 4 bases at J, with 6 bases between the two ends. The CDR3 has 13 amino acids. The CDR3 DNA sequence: TGTGCCAGCAGCTTAGCAGGGGGAGAGACCCAGTACTTC. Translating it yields CASSLAGGETQYF.

CDR3 residues: CASRSDRGNTEAFF. In nucleotides, the CDR3 is TGTGCCAGCAGATCGGACAGGGGGAACACTGAAGCTTTCTTT. This rearrangement joins TRBV13 to TRBJ1-1; 9 bases are shared with TRBD1. The CDR3 length is 14 residues. With V trimmed by 6 bases and J by 1 base, 3 bases remained unmatched. CDR1 and CDR2 from the germline V gene are PRHDT and FYEKMQ (reference sequence).

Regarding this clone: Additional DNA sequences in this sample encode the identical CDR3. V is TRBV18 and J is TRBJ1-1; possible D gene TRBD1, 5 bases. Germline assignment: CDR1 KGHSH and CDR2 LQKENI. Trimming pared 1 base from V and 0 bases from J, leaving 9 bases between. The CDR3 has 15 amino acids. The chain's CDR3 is CASSPQGSMNTEAFF. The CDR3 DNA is TGTGCCAGCTCACCACAGGGGTCCATGAACACTGAAGCTTTCTTT.

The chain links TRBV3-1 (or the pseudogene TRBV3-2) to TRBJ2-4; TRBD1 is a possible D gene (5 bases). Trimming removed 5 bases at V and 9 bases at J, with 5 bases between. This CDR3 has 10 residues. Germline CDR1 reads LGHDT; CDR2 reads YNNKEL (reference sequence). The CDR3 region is CASSGAIQYF. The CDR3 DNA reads TGTGCCAGCAGCGGGGCCATTCAGTACTTC.

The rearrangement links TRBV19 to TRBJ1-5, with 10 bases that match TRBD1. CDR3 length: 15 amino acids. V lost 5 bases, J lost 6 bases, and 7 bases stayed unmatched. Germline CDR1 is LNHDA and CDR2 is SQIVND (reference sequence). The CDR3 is CASSSDRGFFQPQHF. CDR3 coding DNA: TGTGCCAGTAGTTCGGACAGGGGGTTCTTTCAGCCCCAGCATTTT. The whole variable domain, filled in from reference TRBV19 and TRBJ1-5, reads DGGITQSPKYLFRKEGQNVTLSCEQNLNHDAMYWYRQDPGQGLRLIYYSQIVNDFQKGDIAEGYSVSREKKESFPLTVTSAQKNPTAFYLCASSSDRGFFQPQHFGDGTRLSIL.

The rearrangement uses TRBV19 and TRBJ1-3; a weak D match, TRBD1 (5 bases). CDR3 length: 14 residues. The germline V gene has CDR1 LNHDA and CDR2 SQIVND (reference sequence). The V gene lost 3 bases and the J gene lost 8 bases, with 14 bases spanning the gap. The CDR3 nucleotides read TGTGCCAGTAGTATCGGGACCGCGGGAGACACCATATATTTT. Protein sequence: CASSIGTAGDTIYF.

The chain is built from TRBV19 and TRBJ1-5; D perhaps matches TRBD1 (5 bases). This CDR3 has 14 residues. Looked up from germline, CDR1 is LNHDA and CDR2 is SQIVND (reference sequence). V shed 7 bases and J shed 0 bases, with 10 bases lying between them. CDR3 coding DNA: TGTGCCAGTAATTGGGGCGATAGCAATCAGCCCCAGCATTTT. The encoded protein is CASNWGDSNQPQHF.

CDR3 residues: CATSDGQMNTEAFF. CDR3 nucleotide sequence: TGTGCCACCAGTGATGGACAGATGAACACTGAAGCTTTCTTT. The gene calls are TRBV24-1 and TRBJ1-1; tentative D call: TRBD1 (6 bases). There are 14 residues in the CDR3. Trimming took 3 bases from V and 0 from J, leaving 7 bases between them. Germline V CDR1 and CDR2: KGHDR, SFDVKD.

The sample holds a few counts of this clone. The CDR3 loop is CASSPSAQNYGYTF. The CDR3 nucleotides are TGTGCCAGTAGCCCTTCTGCCCAAAACTATGGCTACACCTTC. This chain joins TRBV19 and TRBJ1-2; D unresolved. CDR3 length: 14 residues. The germline V and J ends were trimmed by 6 bases and 2 bases, with 13 bases remaining between them. Germline V gene data show CDR1 as LNHDA and CDR2 as SQIVND (reference sequence).

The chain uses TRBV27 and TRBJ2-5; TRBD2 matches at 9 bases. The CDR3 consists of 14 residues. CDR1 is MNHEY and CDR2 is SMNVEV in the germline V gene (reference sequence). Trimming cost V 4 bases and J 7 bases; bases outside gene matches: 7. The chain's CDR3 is CASSWAREGGTQYF. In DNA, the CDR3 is TGTGCCAGCAGTTGGGCGCGGGAGGGGGGGACCCAGTACTTC.

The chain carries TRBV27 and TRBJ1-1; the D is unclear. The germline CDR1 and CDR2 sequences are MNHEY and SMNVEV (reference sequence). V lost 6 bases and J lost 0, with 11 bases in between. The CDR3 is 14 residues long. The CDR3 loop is CASSPHALNTEAFF. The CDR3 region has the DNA TGTGCCAGCAGCCCACATGCTTTGAACACTGAAGCTTTCTTT.

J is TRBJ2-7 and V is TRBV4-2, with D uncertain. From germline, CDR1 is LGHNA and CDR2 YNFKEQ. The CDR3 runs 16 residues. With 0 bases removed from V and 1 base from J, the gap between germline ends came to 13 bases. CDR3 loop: CASSQDGADGSYEQYF. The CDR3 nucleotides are TGTGCCAGCAGCCAAGATGGCGCCGACGGGTCCTACGAGCAGTACTTC.

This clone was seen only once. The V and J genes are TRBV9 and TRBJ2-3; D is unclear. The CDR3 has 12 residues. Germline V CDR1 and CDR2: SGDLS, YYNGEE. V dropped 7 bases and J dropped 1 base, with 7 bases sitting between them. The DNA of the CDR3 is TGTGCCAGCGGAACAGGCACAGATACGCAGTATTTT. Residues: CASGTGTDTQYF. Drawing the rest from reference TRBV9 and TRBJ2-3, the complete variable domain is DSGVTQTPKHLITATGQRVTLRCSPRSGDLSVYWYQQSLDQGLQFLIQYYNGEERAKGNILERFSAQQFPDLHSELNLSSLELGDSALYFCASGTGTDTQYFGPGTRLTVL.

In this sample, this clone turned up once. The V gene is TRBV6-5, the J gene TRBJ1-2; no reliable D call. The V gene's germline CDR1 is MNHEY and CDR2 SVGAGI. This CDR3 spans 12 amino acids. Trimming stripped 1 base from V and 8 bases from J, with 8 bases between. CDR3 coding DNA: TGTGCCAGCAGTTACTTATCCGGGGGCTACACCTTC. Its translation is CASSYLSGGYTF.

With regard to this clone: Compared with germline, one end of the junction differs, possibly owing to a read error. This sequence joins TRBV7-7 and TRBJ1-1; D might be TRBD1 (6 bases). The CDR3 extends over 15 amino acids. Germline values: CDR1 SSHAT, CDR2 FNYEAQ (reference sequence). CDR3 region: CASSPVGGGDTEAFF. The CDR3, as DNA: TGTGCTAGCAGCCCCGTTGGAGGGGGGGACACTGAAGCTTTCTTT.

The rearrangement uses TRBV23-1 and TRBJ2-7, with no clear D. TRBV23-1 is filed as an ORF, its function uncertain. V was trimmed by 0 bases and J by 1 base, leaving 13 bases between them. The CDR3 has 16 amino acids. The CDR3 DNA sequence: TGCGCCAGCAGTCAATCGAAGAGCCGGATTTCCTACGAGCAGTACTTC. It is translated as CASSQSKSRISYEQYF.

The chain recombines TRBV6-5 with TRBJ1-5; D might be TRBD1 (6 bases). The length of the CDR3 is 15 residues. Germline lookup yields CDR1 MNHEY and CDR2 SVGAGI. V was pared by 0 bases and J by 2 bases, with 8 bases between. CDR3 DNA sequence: TGTGCCAGCAGTTACTCGAACAGGGGCAATCAGCCCCAGCATTTT. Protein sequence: CASSYSNRGNQPQHF.

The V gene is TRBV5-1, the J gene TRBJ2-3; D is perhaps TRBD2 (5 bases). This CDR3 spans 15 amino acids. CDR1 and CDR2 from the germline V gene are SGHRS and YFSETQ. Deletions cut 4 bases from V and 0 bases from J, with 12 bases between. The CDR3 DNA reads TGCGCCAGCAGCCTAACTAGTTCTAGCACAGATACGCAGTATTTT. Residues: CASSLTSSSTDTQYF. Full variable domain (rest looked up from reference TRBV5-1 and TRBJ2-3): KAGVTQTPRYLIKTRGQQVTLSCSPISGHRSVSWYQQTPGQGLQFLFEYFSETQRNKGNFPGRFSGRQFSNSRSEMNVSTLELGDSALYLCASSLTSSSTDTQYFGPGTRLTVL.

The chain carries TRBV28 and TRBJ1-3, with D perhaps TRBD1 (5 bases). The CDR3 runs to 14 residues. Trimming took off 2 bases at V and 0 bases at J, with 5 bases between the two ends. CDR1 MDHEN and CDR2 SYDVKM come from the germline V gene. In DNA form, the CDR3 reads TGTGCCAGCAGTTTAGGACACTCTGGAAACACCATATATTTT. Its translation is CASSLGHSGNTIYF. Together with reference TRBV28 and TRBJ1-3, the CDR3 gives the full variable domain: DVKVTQSSRYLVKRTGEKVFLECVQDMDHENMFWYRQDPGLGLRLIYFSYDVKMKEKGDIPEGYSVSREKKERFSLILESASTNQTSMYLCASSLGHSGNTIYFGEGSWLTVV.

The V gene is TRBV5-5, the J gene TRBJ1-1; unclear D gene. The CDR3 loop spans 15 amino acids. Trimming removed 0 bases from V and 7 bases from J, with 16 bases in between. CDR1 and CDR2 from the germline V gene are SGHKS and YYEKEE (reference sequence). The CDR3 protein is CASSLAAGPSGEAFF. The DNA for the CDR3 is TGTGCCAGCAGCTTGGCGGCAGGCCCGAGTGGTGAAGCTTTCTTT.

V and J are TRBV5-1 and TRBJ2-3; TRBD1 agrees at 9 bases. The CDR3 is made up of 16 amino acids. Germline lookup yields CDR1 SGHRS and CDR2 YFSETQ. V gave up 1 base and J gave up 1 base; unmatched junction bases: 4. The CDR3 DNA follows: TGCGCCAGCAGCTTGTGGGACAGGGTAGGCACAGATACGCAGTATTTT. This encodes CASSLWDRVGTDTQYF. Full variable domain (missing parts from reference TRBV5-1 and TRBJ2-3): KAGVTQTPRYLIKTRGQQVTLSCSPISGHRSVSWYQQTPGQGLQFLFEYFSETQRNKGNFPGRFSGRQFSNSRSEMNVSTLELGDSALYLCASSLWDRVGTDTQYFGPGTRLTVL.

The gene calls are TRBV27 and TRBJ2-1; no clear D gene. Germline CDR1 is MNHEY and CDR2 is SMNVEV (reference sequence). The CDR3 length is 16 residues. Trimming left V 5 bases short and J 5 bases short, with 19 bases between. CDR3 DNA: TGTGCCAGCAGTCCGGTTGCGAGAGTGCCCAACAATGAGCAGTTCTTC. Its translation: CASSPVARVPNNEQFF.

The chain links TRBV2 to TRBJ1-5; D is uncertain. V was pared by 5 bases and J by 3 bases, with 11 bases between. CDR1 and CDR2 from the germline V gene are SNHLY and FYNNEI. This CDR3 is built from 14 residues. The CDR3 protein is CASSQTLINQPQHF. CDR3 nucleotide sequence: TGTGCCAGCAGTCAGACTCTCATCAATCAGCCCCAGCATTTT.

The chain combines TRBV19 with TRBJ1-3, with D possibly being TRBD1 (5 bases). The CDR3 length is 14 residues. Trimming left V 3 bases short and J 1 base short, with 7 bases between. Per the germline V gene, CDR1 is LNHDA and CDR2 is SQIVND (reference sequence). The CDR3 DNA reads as TGTGCCAGTAGTATCGGGGGTTCTGGAAACACCATATATTTT. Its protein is CASSIGGSGNTIYF.

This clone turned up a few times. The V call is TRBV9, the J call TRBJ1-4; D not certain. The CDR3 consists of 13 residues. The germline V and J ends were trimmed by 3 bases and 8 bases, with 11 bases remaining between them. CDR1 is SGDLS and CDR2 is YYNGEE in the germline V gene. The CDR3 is CASSDGVGEKLFF. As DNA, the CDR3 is TGTGCCAGCAGCGACGGGGTAGGGGAAAAACTGTTTTTT.

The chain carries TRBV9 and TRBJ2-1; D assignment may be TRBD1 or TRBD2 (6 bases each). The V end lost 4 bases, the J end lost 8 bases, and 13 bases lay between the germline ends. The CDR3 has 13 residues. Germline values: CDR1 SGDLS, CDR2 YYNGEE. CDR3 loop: CASSQGGLDEQFF. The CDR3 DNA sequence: TGTGCCAGCAGCCAAGGGGGGTTGGATGAGCAGTTCTTC.

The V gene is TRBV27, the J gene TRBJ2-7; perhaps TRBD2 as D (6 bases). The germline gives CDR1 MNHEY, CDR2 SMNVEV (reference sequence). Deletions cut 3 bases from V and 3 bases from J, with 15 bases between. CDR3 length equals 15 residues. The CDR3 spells CASSLVTGELYEQYF. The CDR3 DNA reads TGTGCCAGCAGTTTGGTGACGGGAGAGCTCTACGAGCAGTACTTC.